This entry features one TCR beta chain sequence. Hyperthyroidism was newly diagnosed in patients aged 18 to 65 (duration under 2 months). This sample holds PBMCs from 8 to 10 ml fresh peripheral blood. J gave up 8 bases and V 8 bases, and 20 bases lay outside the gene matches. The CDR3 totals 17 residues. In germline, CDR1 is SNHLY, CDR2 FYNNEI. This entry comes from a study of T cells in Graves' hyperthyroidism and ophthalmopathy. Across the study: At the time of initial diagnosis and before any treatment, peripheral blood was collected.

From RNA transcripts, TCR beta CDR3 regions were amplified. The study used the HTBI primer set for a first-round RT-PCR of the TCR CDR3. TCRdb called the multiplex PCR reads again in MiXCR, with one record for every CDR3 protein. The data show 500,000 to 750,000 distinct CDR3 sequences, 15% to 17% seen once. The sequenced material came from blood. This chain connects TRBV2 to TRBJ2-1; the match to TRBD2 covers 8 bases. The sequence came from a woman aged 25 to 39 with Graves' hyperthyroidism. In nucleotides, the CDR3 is TGTGCCAGCTCCCGAGAAGGTTATAGCGGGAATGGCGATGAGCAGTTCTTC. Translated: CASSREGYSGNGDEQFF.